This T cell receptor (beta chain) was identified in a study of blood T cell repertoires in COVID-19. Study-wide context: From the United States, Italy and Spain came samples of acute and convalescent COVID-19. From T cells, B-cell-depleted T cells, or PBMCs came the material, which was cDNA or gDNA.

This CDR3 is built from 14 residues. Germline-derived CDR1 and CDR2 are LGHNA and YSLEER. V was cut by 4 bases and J by 3 bases, with 10 bases left in between. In the original analysis: Reference gene primer amplification gave estimated nucleated cell counts. Some clones are missing from TCRdb's copy, which holds only in-frame ones; the method was immunoSEQ multiplex PCR. V and J calls and clone size follow that table, whereas D and trimming were derived from the DNA. Of fewer than 90,000 clones listed, roughly 86% were seen once; the top ten hold about 4%. J is TRBJ1-5 and V is TRBV4-3; perhaps TRBD1 as D (6 bases). The source is a man aged 65 to 79 with active COVID-19. Sequenced sample: peripheral blood. CDR3: CASSPGQFNQPQHF. Here the CDR3 DNA reads TGCGCCAGCAGCCCCGGACAGTTCAATCAGCCCCAGCATTTT.